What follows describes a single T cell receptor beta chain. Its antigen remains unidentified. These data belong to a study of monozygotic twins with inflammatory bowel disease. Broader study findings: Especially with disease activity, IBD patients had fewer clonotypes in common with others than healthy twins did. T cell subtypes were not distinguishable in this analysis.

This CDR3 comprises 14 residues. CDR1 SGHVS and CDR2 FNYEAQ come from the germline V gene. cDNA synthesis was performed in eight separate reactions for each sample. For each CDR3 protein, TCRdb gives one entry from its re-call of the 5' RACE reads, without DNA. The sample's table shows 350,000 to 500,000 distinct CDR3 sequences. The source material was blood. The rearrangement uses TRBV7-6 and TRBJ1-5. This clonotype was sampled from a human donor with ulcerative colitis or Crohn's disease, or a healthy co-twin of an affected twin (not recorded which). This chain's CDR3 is CASSLSPGHQPQHF.